The T cell receptor (beta chain) described here comes from a study of patients and donors after allogeneic stem cell transplantation. MiXCR, run by TCRdb on the RT-PCR reads, gives a single entry per CDR3 protein. The sample shows hundreds of thousands of distinct CDR3 sequences, 11% to 15% of them seen only once. Trimming removed 0 bases from V and 7 bases from J, with 12 bases in between. Germline values: CDR1 LGHDT, CDR2 YNNKEL (reference sequence). The CDR3 loop spans 14 amino acids. This chain links TRBV3-1 with TRBJ1-2; D is unclear. The receptor was derived from a human donor who was either an allogeneic HSCT recipient or a stem cell or donor lymphocyte infusion donor (not recorded which). It is not recorded whose cells these are; they may come from a transplant donor. Sequencing input: blood, either unsorted or a sorted T cell fraction (not recorded which). Here the CDR3 DNA reads TGTGCCAGCAGCCAAGAACCCCAGATAGTTGGCTACACCTTC. Its protein product is CASSQEPQIVGYTF.